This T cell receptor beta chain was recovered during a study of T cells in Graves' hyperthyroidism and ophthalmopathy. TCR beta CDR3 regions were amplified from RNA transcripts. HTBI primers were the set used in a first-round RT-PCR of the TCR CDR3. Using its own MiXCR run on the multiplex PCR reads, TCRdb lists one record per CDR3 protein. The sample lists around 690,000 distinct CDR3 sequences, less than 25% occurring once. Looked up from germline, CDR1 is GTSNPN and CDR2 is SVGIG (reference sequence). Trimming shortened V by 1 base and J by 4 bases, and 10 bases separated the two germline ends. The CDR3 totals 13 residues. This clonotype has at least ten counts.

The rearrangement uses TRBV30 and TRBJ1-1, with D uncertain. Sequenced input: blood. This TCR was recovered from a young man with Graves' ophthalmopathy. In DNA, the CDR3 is TGTGCCTGGAGTGCCTCCGGTGGCACTGAAGCTTTCTTT. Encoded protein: CAWSASGGTEAFF.